This TCR beta chain appears in the sequencing data of a study of read filtering for tumor transcriptome and immune sequencing. Study-wide context: Transcriptome libraries were built from DNase-treated RNA. TCR-mapped reads were about 4 to 11 million with IR-seq versus roughly 75 to 1,400 with RNA-seq. The study's findings and limits: Sorted CD138-negative bone marrow cells were not purified T cells.

Sampling of bone marrow took place during active disease in every patient. The V gene lost 9 bases and the J gene lost 2 bases, with 13 bases spanning the gap. This CDR3 contains 13 residues. CDR1 is LNHDA and CDR2 is SQIVND in the germline V gene (reference sequence). The library was built from around 380 ng RNA with molecular barcoded adaptors for alpha/delta and beta/gamma chains. TCRdb processed the reads anew with MiXCR; each CDR3 protein has one entry. This table holds 85,000 to 100,000 distinct CDR3 sequences, about 22% found once. This clonotype was seen repeatedly, ten times or more. No antigen is known for it.

This sequence originates from a donor at least 40 years old with multiple myeloma. The chain recombines TRBV19 with TRBJ2-5; no clear D gene. The material sequenced was a population of CD138-negative cells sorted from bone marrow. DNA for the CDR3: TGTGCCAGCGGCGGATCTCCTCAAGAGACCCAGTACTTC. Its translation is CASGGSPQETQYF.